This TCR beta chain derives from a study of cytomegalovirus exposure and HLA in healthy donors. Notes on the study in general: As a later analysis showed, a missense DCLRE1C variant was linked to trimming of TCR beta V- and J-genes. For most TCR beta V segments, an earlier analysis put the productive rate at about 87% or about 30% of the time. TCR association rates varied by HLA locus in a later analysis, with DRB1 highest and HLA-C lowest.

As regards this clone: As yet, its antigen is unknown.

With 4 bases clipped from V and 8 bases from J, the junction kept 9 bases outside the gene matches. Germline V gene sequence: CDR1 SGHAT, CDR2 FQNNGV. The CDR3 loop spans 14 amino acids. In the PCR, 60 Vbeta and 13 Jbeta primers were used. TCRdb keeps only in-frame clones here, not all; method: immunoSEQ multiplex PCR. The table records about 160,000 clones, about four fifths of them present only once. The receptor was isolated from a man in his thirties or forties in good health and CMV-seronegative. The chain is built from TRBV11-2 and TRBJ1-2; 8 bases agree with TRBD1. Sequenced: PBMCs. The CDR3 protein is CASSSPRGLGGYTF. The CDR3 DNA sequence: TGTGCCAGCAGCTCCCCCAGGGGGCTTGGCGGCTACACCTTC.